These 14 T cell receptor beta chains originate from one sample sequenced in a study of early T cells in non-severe SARS-CoV-2 infection. TCRdb reanalysed the 5' RACE reads using MiXCR and keeps one entry per CDR3 protein. This table has about 26,000 distinct CDR3 sequences, 4.4% appearing once. Specimen: whole blood. The receptors were gathered from an adult who was a healthcare worker with PCR-confirmed SARS-CoV-2 infection or an uninfected control (not recorded which).

This clonotype has at least ten counts. V gene TRBV7-3 combines with J gene TRBJ2-2; D not certain. Per the germline V gene, CDR1 is SGHTA and CDR2 is FQGTGA. Trimming removed 5 bases from V and 8 bases from J, with 12 bases in between. This CDR3 comprises 13 residues. The CDR3, as DNA: TGTGCCAGCAGCGAAATCGAGGCAGGGGAGCTGTTTTTT. Protein: CASSEIEAGELFF.

The sample holds many counts of this clonotype. The CDR3 sequence is CASSLGRGGYTYNEQFF. The CDR3 DNA is TGTGCCAGCAGCTTAGGTCGGGGAGGGTATACCTACAATGAGCAGTTCTTC. The V and J genes are TRBV7-6 and TRBJ2-1; 7 bases are a match to TRBD2. CDR1 is SGHVS and CDR2 is FNYEAQ in the germline V gene. CDR3 length: 17 residues. V lost 1 base to trimming and J lost 2 bases; unmatched junction nucleotides: 8.

This clonotype has at least ten counts. The chain uses TRBV9 and TRBJ1-1; a weak D match, TRBD1 (6 bases). Germline V CDR1 and CDR2: SGDLS, YYNGEE. Trimming left V 0 bases short and J 6 bases short, with 18 bases between. This CDR3 is 16 amino acids long. The chain's CDR3 is CASSVAQTGLEAEAFF. CDR3 DNA sequence: TGTGCCAGCAGCGTAGCCCAAACAGGGTTAGAGGCTGAAGCTTTCTTT.

V gene TRBV7-8 combines with J gene TRBJ2-5, with 8 bases fitting TRBD1. The length of the CDR3 is 14 residues. V shed 5 bases and J 3 bases; nucleotides not matched to a gene: 5. Germline V gene sequence: CDR1 SGHVS, CDR2 FQNEAQ. CDR3 loop: CASSPRTGKETQYF. The CDR3 bases are TGTGCCAGCAGCCCGAGGACAGGGAAAGAGACCCAGTACTTC.

This clonotype showed up many times. The chain joins TRBV20-1 to TRBJ2-5; the D gene is possibly TRBD2 (6 bases). With 5 bases removed from V and 5 bases from J, the gap between germline ends came to 15 bases. The CDR3 length is 13 residues. Germline-derived CDR1 and CDR2 are DFQATT and SNEGSKA (reference sequence). The CDR3 sequence: CSADLARGETQYF. CDR3 in DNA: TGCAGTGCTGATCTAGCGAGGGGCGAGACCCAGTACTTC.

This clonotype was recorded a few times. The chain carries TRBV14 and TRBJ2-4; D is ambiguous. CDR3 length: 15 amino acids. Trimming stripped 1 base from V and 6 bases from J, with 13 bases between. Germline V gives CDR1 SGHDN, CDR2 FVKESK. The CDR3 sequence: CASSQAVGQRNIQYF. The CDR3, as DNA: TGTGCCAGCAGCCAAGCCGTAGGCCAGAGAAACATTCAGTACTTC. Supplemented by reference TRBV14 and TRBJ2-4, the full variable domain reads EAGVTQFPSHSVIEKGQTVTLRCDPISGHDNLYWYRRVMGKEIKFLLHFVKESKQDESGMPNNRFLAERTGGTYSTLKVQPAELEDSGVYFCASSQAVGQRNIQYFGAGTRLSVL.

Ten or more counts support this clonotype. This chain uses TRBV15 with TRBJ2-1, with D possibly being TRBD2 (6 bases). V was clipped by 8 bases and J by 9 bases, with 17 bases between them. The CDR3 extends over 13 amino acids. The V gene's germline CDR1 is LNHNV and CDR2 YYDKDF (reference sequence). CDR3 DNA: TGTGCCACCTCCGAGACTAGGATGGCTGAGCAGTTCTTC. It specifies CATSETRMAEQFF.

This clonotype occurred many times. The V gene is TRBV10-1, the J gene TRBJ2-7; TRBD2 matches at 11 bases. The CDR3 runs to 14 residues. Germline V gene data show CDR1 as WNHNN and CDR2 as SYGVQD (reference sequence). J was trimmed by 7 bases and V by 4 bases; bases with no gene match: 6. The CDR3 protein is CASSGPSGRWEQYV. The CDR3 DNA follows: TGCGCCAGCAGTGGTCCTAGCGGGAGGTGGGAGCAGTACGTC.

This clonotype has a count of ten or more. This sequence joins TRBV18 and TRBJ2-1, with 7 nucleotides matching TRBD2. Germline lookup yields CDR1 KGHSH and CDR2 LQKENI. Losses at the gene ends were 0 bases for V and 7 bases for J; bases not matched to a gene: 9. This CDR3 region has 16 residues. The CDR3 sequence is CASSPPASGLGNEQFF. As DNA, the CDR3 is TGTGCCAGCTCACCACCGGCTAGCGGATTAGGGAATGAGCAGTTCTTC. The whole variable domain, remainder taken from reference TRBV18 and TRBJ2-1, is NAGVMQNPRHLVRRRGQEARLRCSPMKGHSHVYWYRQLPEEGLKFMVYLQKENIIDESGMPKERFSAEFPKEGPSILRIQQVVRGDSAAYFCASSPPASGLGNEQFFGPGTRLTVL.

This clonotype was seen many times. The chain combines TRBV15 with TRBJ2-1, with 9 bases matching TRBD2. The CDR3 runs to 15 residues. Germline loops: CDR1 LNHNV, CDR2 YYDKDF (reference sequence). The V gene end was trimmed by 1 base and the J gene end by 8 bases; junction bases not matched to a gene: 6. The CDR3 coding sequence is TGTGCCACCAGCAGAGGTAGCGGGAGTCGTGATGAGCAGTTCTTC. As protein: CATSRGSGSRDEQFF.

Judged by abundance, this clonotype is medium-sized. Written as DNA, the CDR3 is TGTGCCAGCAGCTTGCCACAGGGGGAAATCGACACCGGGGAGCTGTTTTTT. Protein sequence: CASSLPQGEIDTGELFF. The rearrangement uses TRBV5-6 and TRBJ2-2, with 8 bases identical to TRBD1. Germline lookup yields CDR1 SGHDT and CDR2 YYEEEE. The ends lost 1 base at V and 3 bases at J; junction bases unmatched: 8. This CDR3 spans 17 amino acids.

There are many counts of this clonotype. The chain has TRBV6-1 and TRBJ2-1, with 8 bases that match TRBD2. The V and J ends lost 3 bases and 1 base, in that order; junction bases with no gene match: 2. There are 15 residues in the CDR3. CDR1 MNHNS and CDR2 SASEGT come from the germline V gene. CDR3 nucleotide sequence: TGTGCCAGCAGTGAGATAGCGGGGTCCTACAATGAGCAGTTCTTC. Translation: CASSEIAGSYNEQFF.

This clonotype has a count of ten or more. This chain connects TRBV5-1 to TRBJ1-1; 11 positions match TRBD1. V was clipped by 2 bases and J by 4 bases; unmatched bases: 10. CDR3 size: 17 residues. Germline CDR1 reads SGHRS; CDR2 reads YFSETQ. CDR3 in amino acids: CASSFLRTGGDGTEAFF. CDR3 bases: TGCGCCAGCAGCTTTTTAAGGACAGGGGGCGATGGCACTGAAGCTTTCTTT. Full variable domain (rest looked up from reference TRBV5-1 and TRBJ1-1): KAGVTQTPRYLIKTRGQQVTLSCSPISGHRSVSWYQQTPGQGLQFLFEYFSETQRNKGNFPGRFSGRQFSNSRSEMNVSTLELGDSALYLCASSFLRTGGDGTEAFFGQGTRLTVV.

This clonotype appeared many times. J is TRBJ2-2 and V is TRBV7-6; 8 bases are shared with TRBD1. The germline V gene encodes CDR1 SGHVS and CDR2 FNYEAQ. Trimming cost V 4 bases and J 7 bases; bases outside gene matches: 11. This CDR3 contains 16 residues. This chain's CDR3 is CASSSTGVGGNGELFF. In DNA, the CDR3 is TGTGCCAGCAGCTCGACAGGGGTCGGGGGTAACGGGGAGCTGTTTTTT.